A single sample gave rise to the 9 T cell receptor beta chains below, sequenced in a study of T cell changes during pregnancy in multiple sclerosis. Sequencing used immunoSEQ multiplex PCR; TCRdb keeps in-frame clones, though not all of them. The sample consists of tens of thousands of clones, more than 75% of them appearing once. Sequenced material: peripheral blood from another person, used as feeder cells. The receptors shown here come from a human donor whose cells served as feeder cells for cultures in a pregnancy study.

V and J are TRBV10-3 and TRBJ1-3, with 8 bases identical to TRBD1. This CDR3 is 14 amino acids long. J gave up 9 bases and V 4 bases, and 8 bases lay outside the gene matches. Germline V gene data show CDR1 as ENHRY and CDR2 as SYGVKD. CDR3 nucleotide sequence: TGTGCCATCAGTGGCCCCGGACAGGGAGTCACCATATATTTT. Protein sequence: CAISGPGQGVTIYF.

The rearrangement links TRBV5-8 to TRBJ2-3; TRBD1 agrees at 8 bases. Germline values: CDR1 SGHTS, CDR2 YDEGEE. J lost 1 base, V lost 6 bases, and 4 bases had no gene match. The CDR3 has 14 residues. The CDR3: CASTEDRGTDTQYF. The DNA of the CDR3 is TGTGCCAGCACCGAGGACAGGGGCACAGATACGCAGTATTTT.

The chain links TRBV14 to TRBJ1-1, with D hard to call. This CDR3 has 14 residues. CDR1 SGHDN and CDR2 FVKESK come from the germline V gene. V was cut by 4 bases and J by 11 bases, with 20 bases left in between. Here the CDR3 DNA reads TGTGCCAGCAGCCCGTCGGGCAGTTCAACGGAGGCTTTCTTT. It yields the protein CASSPSGSSTEAFF.

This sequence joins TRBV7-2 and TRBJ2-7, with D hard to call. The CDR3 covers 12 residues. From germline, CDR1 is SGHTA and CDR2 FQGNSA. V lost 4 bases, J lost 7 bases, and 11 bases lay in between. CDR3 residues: CASSSTDREQYF. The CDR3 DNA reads TGTGCCAGCAGCTCAACAGACCGTGAGCAGTACTTC.

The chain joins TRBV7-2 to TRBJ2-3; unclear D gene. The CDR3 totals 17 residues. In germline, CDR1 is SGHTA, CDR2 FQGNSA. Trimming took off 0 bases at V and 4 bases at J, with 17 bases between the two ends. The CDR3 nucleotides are TGTGCCAGCAGCTTAGCGCCGGGTCCCGCGGTTCCAGATACGCAGTATTTT. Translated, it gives CASSLAPGPAVPDTQYF.

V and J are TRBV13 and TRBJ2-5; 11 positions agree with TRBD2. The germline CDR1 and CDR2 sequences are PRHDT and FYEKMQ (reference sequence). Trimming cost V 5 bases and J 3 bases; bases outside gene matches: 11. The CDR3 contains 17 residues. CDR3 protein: CASSPGLAEEGEETQYF. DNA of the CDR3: TGTGCCAGCAGCCCGGGACTAGCGGAGGAGGGTGAAGAGACCCAGTACTTC.

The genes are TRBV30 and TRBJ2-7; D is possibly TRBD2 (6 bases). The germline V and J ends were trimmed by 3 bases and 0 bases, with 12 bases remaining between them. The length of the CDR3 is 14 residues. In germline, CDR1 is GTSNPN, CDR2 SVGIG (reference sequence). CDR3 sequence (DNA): TGTGCCTGGAGACCGGACTATGACTCCTACGAGCAGTACTTC. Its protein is CAWRPDYDSYEQYF.

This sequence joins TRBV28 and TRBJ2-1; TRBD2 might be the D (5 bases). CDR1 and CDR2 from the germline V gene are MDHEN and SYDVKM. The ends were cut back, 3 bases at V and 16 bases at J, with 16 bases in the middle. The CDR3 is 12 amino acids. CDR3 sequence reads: CASSFPGSRDFF. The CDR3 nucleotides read TGTGCCAGCAGTTTCCCGGGTTCCCGGGATTTCTTC.

The CDR3, as DNA: TGTGCCAGCAGTTTATGGTCACTAGCGGGGGGGCCGGGTACGCAGTATTTT. It encodes CASSLWSLAGGPGTQYF. The chain recombines TRBV28 with TRBJ2-3; 13 nucleotides match TRBD2. The germline CDR1 and CDR2 sequences are MDHEN and SYDVKM. J gave up 8 bases and V 0 bases, and 8 bases lay outside the gene matches. The CDR3 has 17 amino acids.